This is a list of T cell receptor beta chains from one sample in a study of T cell responses to AZD1222 COVID-19 vaccine. Assay used: immunoSEQ multiplex PCR; TCRdb lists only in-frame clones, some missing. Here the sample spans about 150,000 clones, approximately 90% being singletons. The material sequenced was peripheral blood, taken after recovery from COVID-19. The receptors originated from an adult who had recovered from COVID-19. Each CDR3 is given with its conserved first and last residue. D genes are given only for firm matches. The size of a clone is reported for some rows only, either as once, few or many, or as a class for expanded clones.

d_call j_call clone_size v_call cdr3_nt cdr3_aa
TRBD1 TRBJ1-1 once TRBV14 TGTGCCAGCAGCCAAGATTTCGGACAGGGGCAAGGGAACACTGAAGCTTTCTTT CASSQDFGQGQGNTEAFF
NA TRBJ1-2 once TRBV19 TGTGCCAGTAGTATACAAGTTAACTATGGCTACACCTTC CASSIQVNYGYTF
TRBD2 TRBJ2-7 NA TRBV14 TGTGCCAGCAGCCAAAATAGCGGGAGGGCCTCCGAGCAGTACTTC CASSQNSGRASEQYF
TRBD1 TRBJ1-4 once TRBV4-2 TGTGCCAGCAGCCGATCCCCTTTAGGACAGGGGAGGATTGAAAAACTGTTTTTT CASSRSPLGQGRIEKLFF
TRBD2 TRBJ2-1 NA TRBV7-2 TGTGCCAGCAGCTCGATAGCGGGGAGCTCCTACAATGAGCAGTTCTTC CASSSIAGSSYNEQFF
NA TRBJ1-2 NA TRBV4-3 TGCGCCAGCAGCCAATCAGCTGGAGCGTACTATGGCTACACCTTC CASSQSAGAYYGYTF
NA TRBJ1-2 NA TRBV19 TGTGCCAGTAGTATAGACCTAGCCAGGGCTGGCTACACCTTC CASSIDLARAGYTF
TRBD1 TRBJ2-7 NA TRBV11-2 TGTGCCAGCAGCTTATCCGGGACAGCCTACGAGCAGTACTTC CASSLSGTAYEQYF
TRBD1 TRBJ1-2 once TRBV6-1 TGTGCCAGCAGTGAAGCAAAGGGGGCAGGAGGCTACACCTTC CASSEAKGAGGYTF
NA TRBJ1-2 few TRBV7-6 TGTGCCAGCAGCTTATCTTTCATAGGGGTTGGCTATGGCTACACCTTC CASSLSFIGVGYGYTF
NA TRBJ2-2 NA TRBV19 TGTGCCAGTAGTATTGCGACTAGGGTGGCCGGGGAGCTGTTTTTT CASSIATRVAGELFF
TRBD1 TRBJ1-6 NA TRBV11-2 TGTGCCAGCAGCATGAGGGACAGCCTAAATTCACCCCTCCACTTT CASSMRDSLNSPLHF
NA TRBJ2-3 NA TRBV7-8 TGTGCCAGCAGCTCTGTTCGAACAGATACGCAGTATTTT CASSSVRTDTQYF
NA TRBJ1-3 NA TRBV7-9 TGTGCCAGCAGCTTGGCGCGCCAGGCCTCTGGAAACACCATATATTTT CASSLARQASGNTIYF
NA TRBJ1-5 few TRBV28 TGTGCCAGCAGTTTAGTAGGGGATCAGCCCCAGCATTTT CASSLVGDQPQHF
TRBD1 TRBJ1-2 NA TRBV2 TGTGCCAGCAGAGCCGGGACAGAGAACTATGGCTACACCTTC CASRAGTENYGYTF
NA TRBJ2-3 NA TRBV7-3 TGTGCCAGCAGCTTCCAGGGAGCGGATACGCAGTATTTT CASSFQGADTQYF
NA TRBJ2-2 NA TRBV7-8 TGTGCCAGCAGCGATTATCAGGGAACCGGGGAGCTGTTTTTT CASSDYQGTGELFF
TRBD1 TRBJ1-3 NA TRBV18 TGTGCCAGCTCACCGACATGGGGGACAGGGACAAGCTCTGGAAACACCATATATTTT CASSPTWGTGTSSGNTIYF
NA TRBJ2-4 NA TRBV7-9 TGTGCCAGCAGCTTAGGGGTGACTAAAGCCAAAAACATTCAGTACTTC CASSLGVTKAKNIQYF
NA TRBJ1-2 NA TRBV5-1 TGCGCCAGCAGCTCCCAAGCTAACTATGGCTACACCTTC CASSSQANYGYTF
NA TRBJ1-1 few TRBV6-2/TRBV6-3 TGTGCCAGCAGTAAGTCCATTACAGGCATTGAAGCTTTCTTT CASSKSITGIEAFF
NA TRBJ2-7 NA TRBV5-4 TGTGCCAGCAGCCCCGCCCGGGTAGGTTCCGAGCAGTACTTC CASSPARVGSEQYF
TRBD1 TRBJ1-2 once TRBV24-1 TGTGCCACCTCAGCCATTGTTACAGGGGGAAATGGCTACACCTTC CATSAIVTGGNGYTF
NA TRBJ1-3 NA TRBV3-1/TRBV3-2 TGTGCCAGCTCCTTGGACATTATCTCTGGAAACACCATATATTTT CASSLDIISGNTIYF
NA TRBJ1-5 NA TRBV27 TGTGCCAGCAGTCCACTCACCCCCTCGCAGGGTAGCAATCAGCCCCAGCATTTT CASSPLTPSQGSNQPQHF
TRBD2 TRBJ2-1 NA TRBV5-1 TGCGCCAGCAGCTCGGGGGGTCTTAACAATGAGCAGTTCTTC CASSSGGLNNEQFF
TRBD2 TRBJ2-3 NA TRBV9 TGTGCCAGCAGCGTAGGAACTAGCGGGAGGGGGGATACGCAGTATTTT CASSVGTSGRGDTQYF
NA TRBJ2-5 NA TRBV6-2/TRBV6-3 TGTGCCAGCAGATACTCCAGGGTTTTGGAGACCCAGTACTTC CASRYSRVLETQYF
NA TRBJ1-4 NA TRBV4-1 TGCGCCAGCAGCCAAGCGGAGTTAAATGAAAAACTGTTTTTT CASSQAELNEKLFF
TRBD2 TRBJ2-1 NA TRBV6-2/TRBV6-3 TGTGCCAGCAGTTCCGAGACTAGCGGGGGGTTCAATGAGCAGTTCTTC CASSSETSGGFNEQFF
TRBD1 TRBJ2-7 few TRBV2 TGTGCCAGCAGTGTTTTGGGACAGGACTACGAGCAGTACTTC CASSVLGQDYEQYF
NA TRBJ1-1 NA TRBV2 TGTGCCAGCAGTTTTGTGGGGGATAACACTGAAGCTTTCTTT CASSFVGDNTEAFF
NA TRBJ2-7 NA TRBV4-3 TGCGCCAGCAGCCTTCGGGGGACCGATGGCGAGCAGTACTTC CASSLRGTDGEQYF
NA TRBJ2-7 NA TRBV7-9 TGTGCCAGCAGCTTCGGTGGCACCGGTTACGAGCAGTACTTC CASSFGGTGYEQYF
NA TRBJ2-7 NA TRBV5-8 TGTGCCAGCAGCTTGGAGACGGTGAGCTCCTACGAGCAGTACTTC CASSLETVSSYEQYF